The sequence of this TCR beta chain was determined in a study of blood T cells in healthy people across ages. Per germline, CDR1 PRHDT and CDR2 FYEKMQ (reference sequence). The V gene end was trimmed by 4 bases and the J gene end by 8 bases; junction bases not matched to a gene: 10. The CDR3 covers 14 residues. For the second PCR, which ran for roughly 7 to 11 cycles, a sample-barcoded 5' primer and a J-beta primer mix were used. TCRdb analysed the 5' RACE reads with MiXCR anew, one entry per CDR3 protein. In the table there are around 710,000 distinct CDR3 sequences, 40% to 45% of which are singletons.

The rearrangement links TRBV13 to TRBJ1-2, with 7 positions matching TRBD1. The receptor was isolated from a woman aged 60 to 75 in good health. Sequencing used blood. The CDR3 DNA is TGTGCCAGCAGCTACCGTAACAGGGGAGTGGGCTACACCTTC. It is translated as CASSYRNRGVGYTF.